One sample yielded the 21 T cell receptor beta chains listed below, sequenced in a study of shared clonotypes between healthy human individuals. The repertoire was sequenced with immunoSEQ multiplex PCR; TCRdb's copy has only in-frame clones and lacks some. The profile shows a few million clones, around 93% of them singletons. Input material: naive CD4+ T cells from PBMCs. Subset reported: CD45RA+ positively selected. The source is a man between 18 and 29 years old in good health. Some clones in this sample may be carry-over from other donors' samples.

This sequence joins TRBV11-2 and TRBJ2-1, with 8 positions matching TRBD2. V shed 1 base, J shed 4 bases, and the junction held 3 bases outside the gene matches. The CDR3 is 15 residues long. The germline gives CDR1 SGHAT, CDR2 FQNNGV. The CDR3 DNA reads TGTGCCAGCAGCTTAGGCGGACTAGCTTACAATGAGCAGTTCTTC. It codes for CASSLGGLAYNEQFF.

The chain combines TRBV4-1 with TRBJ1-1; D remains ambiguous. In germline, CDR1 is MGHRA, CDR2 YSYEKL. Trimming removed 1 base at V and 1 base at J, with 10 bases between. This CDR3 is 15 amino acids long. The CDR3 DNA sequence: TGCGCCAGCAGCCAAGGGAGGACGTCGAACACTGAAGCTTTCTTT. It is translated as CASSQGRTSNTEAFF.

This chain joins TRBV7-9 and TRBJ2-2; TRBD2 is a possible D gene (5 bases). The CDR3 loop spans 17 amino acids. Germline CDR1 SEHNR, CDR2 FQNEAQ (reference sequence). Trimming left V 5 bases short and J 2 bases short, with 18 bases between. CDR3 region: CASSLASPSINTGELFF. The CDR3, as DNA: TGTGCCAGCAGCCTCGCTTCACCTAGCATCAACACCGGGGAGCTGTTTTTT.

This chain connects TRBV5-6 to TRBJ1-2; the match to TRBD1 covers 8 bases. The CDR3 covers 14 residues. Germline CDR1 and CDR2: SGHDT and YYEEEE. The J segment lost 4 bases and the V segment lost 4 bases, leaving 6 bases of the junction unmatched. This CDR3 reads CASSPGQVTYGYTF. Here the CDR3 DNA reads TGTGCCAGCAGCCCGGGACAGGTGACCTATGGCTACACCTTC.

The V gene is TRBV6-4, the J gene TRBJ2-3, with 7 nucleotides matching TRBD1. The J segment lost 2 bases and the V segment lost 3 bases, leaving 14 bases of the junction unmatched. The CDR3 is 18 amino acids. The germline CDR1 and CDR2 sequences are MRHNA and SNTAGT. The DNA for the CDR3 is TGTGCCAGCAGTGAAATGACAGGGATTTGCCTAGACACAGATACGCAGTATTTT. It yields the protein CASSEMTGICLDTDTQYF.

The chain links TRBV27 to TRBJ2-1; D gene unclear. The CDR3 is 12 amino acids. Germline V CDR1 and CDR2: MNHEY, SMNVEV (reference sequence). V was pared by 6 bases and J by 4 bases, with 7 bases between. The CDR3 bases are TGTGCCAGCAGGGGTAATTACAATGAGCAGTTCTTC. This gives the protein CASRGNYNEQFF.

The chain links TRBV6-4 to TRBJ1-1, with 9 bases matching TRBD1. The CDR3 is 15 amino acids. Germline CDR1 and CDR2: MRHNA and SNTAGT. Trimming cost V 6 bases and J 7 bases; bases outside gene matches: 12. The CDR3 DNA follows: TGTGCCAGCAGGACACGACAGGGGGGGGAGAGTGAAGCTTTCTTT. It specifies CASRTRQGGESEAFF.

Comments on this clone: The sample carries other DNA sequences with the same CDR3. The chain uses TRBV7-9 and TRBJ1-5; a weak D match, TRBD1 (5 bases). Per the germline V gene, CDR1 is SEHNR and CDR2 is FQNEAQ (reference sequence). Trimming took off 6 bases at V and 6 bases at J, with 9 bases between the two ends. This CDR3 region has 12 residues. The CDR3 DNA is TGTGCCAGCAGTTCCCAGGGTCAGCCCCAGCATTTT. Protein: CASSSQGQPQHF. The full variable domain, with the rest looked up from reference TRBV7-9 and TRBJ1-5, is DTGVSQNPRHKITKRGQNVTFRCDPISEHNRLYWYRQTLGQGPEFLTYFQNEAQLEKSRLLSDRFSAERPKGSFSTLEIQRTEQGDSAMYLCASSSQGQPQHFGDGTRLSIL.

With regard to this clone: The same CDR3 is also encoded by other DNA sequences in this sample. The V gene is TRBV11-2, the J gene TRBJ2-1, with a tentative D call TRBD1 (6 bases). In germline, CDR1 is SGHAT, CDR2 FQNNGV. Trimming stripped 1 base from V and 2 bases from J, with 12 bases between. The CDR3 is 16 amino acids. The CDR3 coding sequence is TGTGCCAGCAGCTTAGGCAGGGGTCTCCCCTACAATGAGCAGTTCTTC. It specifies CASSLGRGLPYNEQFF.

The chain carries TRBV5-1 and TRBJ2-1; D gene unclear. Per germline, CDR1 SGHRS and CDR2 YFSETQ. Trimming removed 1 base from V and 2 bases from J, with 16 bases in between. The CDR3 loop spans 17 amino acids. As DNA, the CDR3 is TGCGCCAGCAGCTTGAAAGCTTTAGGGAACACCTACAATGAGCAGTTCTTC. This sequence encodes CASSLKALGNTYNEQFF. Filled out from reference TRBV5-1 and TRBJ2-1, the complete variable domain reads KAGVTQTPRYLIKTRGQQVTLSCSPISGHRSVSWYQQTPGQGLQFLFEYFSETQRNKGNFPGRFSGRQFSNSRSEMNVSTLELGDSALYLCASSLKALGNTYNEQFFGPGTRLTVL.

The chain links TRBV7-2 to TRBJ2-3; maybe TRBD2 (6 bases). This CDR3 has 20 amino acids. Trimming stripped 0 bases from V and 4 bases from J, with 26 bases between. In germline, CDR1 is SGHTA, CDR2 FQGNSA. The CDR3 DNA reads TGTGCCAGCAGCTTAGCGTACAATTGGCGGGACCGTCGGGTGGCAGATACGCAGTATTTT. Translation gives CASSLAYNWRDRRVADTQYF.

J is TRBJ2-7 and V is TRBV6-1, with TRBD1 matching over 10 bases. CDR3 length: 16 amino acids. Germline lookup yields CDR1 MNHNS and CDR2 SASEGT. V lost 4 bases to trimming and J lost 1 base; unmatched junction nucleotides: 7. The CDR3 sequence is CASSVPPGQGSYEQYF. CDR3 DNA: TGTGCCAGCAGTGTACCCCCGGGACAGGGGTCCTACGAGCAGTACTTC.

The rearrangement joins TRBV6-1 to TRBJ1-4; no definite D call. Trimming removed 1 base from V and 6 bases from J, with 9 bases in between. CDR1 is MNHNS, CDR2 SASEGT, per germline. CDR3 length: 14 amino acids. For the CDR3, the DNA is TGTGCCAGCAGTGAAGGGACTGCCTATGAAAAACTGTTTTTT. Residues: CASSEGTAYEKLFF.

The gene calls are TRBV4-2 and TRBJ2-2, with D possibly being TRBD1 (5 bases). The CDR3 runs 16 residues. In germline, CDR1 is LGHNA, CDR2 YNFKEQ. Trimming removed 0 bases at V and 6 bases at J, with 14 bases between. The CDR3 reads CASSQEARAVAGELFF. The CDR3 bases are TGTGCCAGCAGCCAAGAGGCCAGGGCGGTCGCCGGGGAGCTGTTTTTT.

V gene TRBV6-1 combines with J gene TRBJ1-5, with TRBD1 as a possible D gene (5 bases). CDR1 MNHNS and CDR2 SASEGT come from the germline V gene. Trimming took off 4 bases at V and 0 bases at J, with 13 bases between the two ends. This CDR3 region has 16 residues. In nucleotides, the CDR3 is TGTGCCAGCAGTGTCAGGGAAAGGACTAGCAATCAGCCCCAGCATTTT. Its translation is CASSVRERTSNQPQHF.

The chain uses TRBV9 and TRBJ2-5; weak D call: TRBD1 (5 bases). The CDR3 consists of 13 residues. Trimming pared 1 base from V and 4 bases from J, leaving 8 bases between. Looked up from germline, CDR1 is SGDLS and CDR2 is YYNGEE. Written as DNA, the CDR3 is TGTGCCAGCAGCGTAAGTCAGGGAGAGACCCAGTACTTC. The encoded protein is CASSVSQGETQYF.

The chain employs TRBV5-6 and TRBJ2-7; D gene unclear. The CDR3 has 15 residues. V was trimmed by 2 bases and J by 1 base, leaving 13 bases between them. Germline CDR1 reads SGHDT; CDR2 reads YYEEEE. In nucleotides, the CDR3 is TGTGCCAGCAGCTTAAAGGTCGGCAGATCCTACGAGCAGTACTTC. Translating it yields CASSLKVGRSYEQYF.

This chain joins TRBV6-5 and TRBJ2-7; D perhaps matches TRBD2 (6 bases). Deletions cut 6 bases from V and 3 bases from J, with 12 bases between. CDR3 length: 13 residues. Germline V gene data show CDR1 as MNHEY and CDR2 as SVGAGI. CDR3: CASRLGRDYEQYF. DNA of the CDR3: TGTGCCAGCAGACTGGGGCGGGACTACGAGCAGTACTTC.

The V gene is TRBV19, the J gene TRBJ1-3, with a possible D match to TRBD1 (6 bases). The CDR3 contains 14 residues. Germline CDR1 is LNHDA and CDR2 is SQIVND (reference sequence). V was clipped by 8 bases and J by 2 bases, with 13 bases between them. The CDR3 reads CASGQGRAGNTIYF. CDR3 DNA: TGTGCCAGTGGTCAGGGGAGAGCTGGAAACACCATATATTTT.

The V call is TRBV29-1, the J call TRBJ2-5; 10 nucleotides align to TRBD1. Trimming at V came to 7 bases and at J to 2 bases, leaving 7 bases not matched to a gene. This CDR3 spans 14 amino acids. Germline-derived CDR1 and CDR2 are SQVTM and ANQGSEA. Here the CDR3 reads CSGGQGGWQETQYF. In DNA form, the CDR3 reads TGCAGCGGTGGACAGGGGGGCTGGCAAGAGACCCAGTACTTC.

V is TRBV18 and J is TRBJ1-4; D uncertain. The length of the CDR3 is 15 residues. The ends were cut back, 3 bases at V and 8 bases at J, with 16 bases in the middle. Germline loops: CDR1 KGHSH, CDR2 LQKENI. CDR3 nucleotide sequence: TGTGCCAGCTCACCGAATGTGGGGATGGGGGAAAAACTGTTTTTT. Its translation: CASSPNVGMGEKLFF.